Each of the 31 T cell receptor beta chains below was sequenced from the same sample in a study of STAT5B mutations in CD4+ large granular lymphocyte leukemia. The data were produced by immunoSEQ multiplex PCR, yet TCRdb's version contains in-frame clones alone and is incomplete. The table lists tens of thousands of clones, around 75% of them singletons, with 0.55% in the top ten. Sequenced input: CD4+ T cells from blood buffy coats. The receptors originated from a human donor in good health.

This clone was seen more than once but under ten times. This chain links TRBV7-3 with TRBJ2-2; TRBD2 aligns across 8 bases. The V segment lost 4 bases and the J segment 6 bases; nucleotides outside the gene matches: 4. This CDR3 is built from 14 residues. CDR1 SGHTA and CDR2 FQGTGA come from the germline V gene. CDR3 bases: TGTGCCAGCAGCTCGGGGACTAGGGCCGGGGAGCTGTTTTTT. It codes for CASSSGTRAGELFF.

The rearrangement links TRBV7-9 to TRBJ1-2; D perhaps matches TRBD1 (5 bases). This CDR3 is 14 amino acids long. Germline-derived CDR1 and CDR2 are SEHNR and FQNEAQ (reference sequence). The germline V and J ends were trimmed by 4 bases and 1 base, with 10 bases remaining between them. The CDR3: CASSSRQGNYGYTF. CDR3 nucleotide sequence: TGTGCCAGCAGCTCTCGTCAGGGTAACTATGGCTACACCTTC.

The chain couples TRBV5-6 to TRBJ1-3; D is uncertain. V was trimmed by 2 bases and J by 4 bases, leaving 4 bases between them. This CDR3 is 12 amino acids long. The germline gives CDR1 SGHDT, CDR2 YYEEEE. The CDR3 here is CASSFVGNTIYF. The DNA of the CDR3 is TGTGCCAGCAGCTTTGTAGGAAACACCATATATTTT.

Only a few counts were recorded for this clone. The V call is TRBV7-6, the J call TRBJ1-1; no clear D gene. V lost 1 base to trimming and J lost 5 bases, with 11 bases between them. Looked up from germline, CDR1 is SGHVS and CDR2 is FNYEAQ. This CDR3 spans 14 amino acids. CDR3 protein: CASSLDYSSTEAFF. The CDR3 DNA is TGTGCCAGCAGCTTAGACTACAGTTCAACTGAAGCTTTCTTT.

This chain connects TRBV7-6 to TRBJ1-4; D ambiguous. From germline, CDR1 is SGHVS and CDR2 FNYEAQ. Trimming removed 8 bases at V and 8 bases at J, with 24 bases between. CDR3 length: 16 residues. The CDR3 region is CASGRNSWVSGEKLFF. The CDR3 DNA follows: TGTGCCAGCGGCCGGAATTCTTGGGTTTCGGGAGAAAAACTGTTTTTT.

The V and J genes are TRBV4-3 and TRBJ1-5; D gene unclear. This CDR3 contains 15 residues. From germline, CDR1 is LGHNA and CDR2 YSLEER. V was pared by 2 bases and J by 3 bases, with 11 bases between. CDR3 in amino acids: CASSQTRANNQPQHF. CDR3 coding DNA: TGCGCCAGCAGCCAAACCCGGGCCAACAATCAGCCCCAGCATTTT.

The chain carries TRBV7-9 and TRBJ2-7, with D possibly matching TRBD2 (7 bases). There are 16 residues in the CDR3. The V end lost 8 bases, the J end lost 1 base, and 21 bases lay between the germline ends. Germline V CDR1 and CDR2: SEHNR, FQNEAQ (reference sequence). CDR3 region: CASPAGDKGFSYEQYF. CDR3 in DNA: TGTGCCAGCCCTGCGGGGGACAAGGGTTTTTCCTACGAGCAGTACTTC.

The J gene is TRBJ1-2, the V gene TRBV28, with D perhaps matching TRBD1 (6 bases). Germline V CDR1 and CDR2: MDHEN, SYDVKM. Between the trimmed V and J ends, which lost 3 bases and 8 bases, there was a span of 10 bases. The CDR3 sequence is 12 residues long. The CDR3 DNA follows: TGTGCCAGCAGTTTCAGGGGCGGGGGCTACACCTTC. Translating it yields CASSFRGGGYTF.

This chain uses TRBV7-9 with TRBJ1-4; D is possibly TRBD1 (6 bases). Germline loops: CDR1 SEHNR, CDR2 FQNEAQ (reference sequence). The germline V and J ends were trimmed by 3 bases and 11 bases, with 16 bases remaining between them. The CDR3 totals 14 residues. CDR3 nucleotides: TGTGCCAGCAGCTTGAGGGGGGGTATACCGAAACTGTTTTTT. Translation gives CASSLRGGIPKLFF.

The genes are TRBV7-2 and TRBJ2-3, with 14 bases fitting TRBD2. V lost 5 bases to trimming and J lost 1 base; unmatched junction nucleotides: 2. The CDR3 length is 16 residues. CDR1 and CDR2 from the germline V gene are SGHTA and FQGNSA. CDR3 nucleotide sequence: TGTGCCAGCAGCAAGGGACTAGCGGGGGGCACAGATACGCAGTATTTT. Its translation is CASSKGLAGGTDTQYF.

This chain links TRBV6-5 with TRBJ2-3, with unresolved D. Trimming left V 0 bases short and J 0 bases short, with 10 bases between. The V gene's germline CDR1 is MNHEY and CDR2 SVGAGI. The CDR3 has 16 residues. The CDR3: CASSYSAGPSTDTQYF. The CDR3 nucleotides read TGTGCCAGCAGTTACTCGGCAGGACCTAGCACAGATACGCAGTATTTT.

The chain links TRBV5-1 to TRBJ1-2; 8 bases map to TRBD1. Germline-derived CDR1 and CDR2 are SGHRS and YFSETQ. The CDR3 consists of 14 residues. V was clipped by 4 bases and J by 2 bases; unmatched bases: 4. This chain's CDR3 is CASSTGQGNYGYTF. In nucleotides, the CDR3 is TGCGCCAGCAGCACCGGACAGGGAAACTATGGCTACACCTTC. The full variable domain, in which reference TRBV5-1 and TRBJ1-2 provide the parts outside the CDR3, is KAGVTQTPRYLIKTRGQQVTLSCSPISGHRSVSWYQQTPGQGLQFLFEYFSETQRNKGNFPGRFSGRQFSNSRSEMNVSTLELGDSALYLCASSTGQGNYGYTFGSGTRLTVV.

The genes are TRBV7-3 and TRBJ2-1; no clear D gene. The CDR3 contains 14 residues. Germline V gene lookup returns CDR1 SGHTA and CDR2 FQGTGA. The V end was cut by 5 bases, the J end by 4 bases, with 12 bases between. The CDR3 sequence: CASSPTVGYNEQFF. In DNA, the CDR3 is TGTGCCAGCAGCCCCACCGTGGGTTACAATGAGCAGTTCTTC.

This clone was observed a single time. The chain carries TRBV5-4 and TRBJ2-1; D uncertain. Trimming shortened V by 0 bases and J by 0 bases, and 10 bases separated the two germline ends. There are 16 residues in the CDR3. Germline values: CDR1 SGHNT, CDR2 YYREEE (reference sequence). The CDR3 DNA is TGTGCCAGCAGCTTGGCGGGCAGAAGCTCCTACAATGAGCAGTTCTTC. It codes for CASSLAGRSSYNEQFF. Based on the CDR3 plus reference TRBV5-4 and TRBJ2-1, the full variable domain is ETGVTQSPTHLIKTRGQQVTLRCSSQSGHNTVSWYQQALGQGPQFIFQYYREEENGRGNFPPRFSGLQFPNYSSELNVNALELDDSALYLCASSLAGRSSYNEQFFGPGTRLTVL.

The CDR3 region is CASSLRLETQYF. In DNA form, the CDR3 reads TGTGCCAGCAGCTTACGTCTAGAGACCCAGTACTTC. The chain carries TRBV7-2 and TRBJ2-5; D call uncertain. V shed 2 bases and J shed 4 bases, with 5 bases lying between them. Germline CDR1 reads SGHTA; CDR2 reads FQGNSA. This CDR3 comprises 12 residues.

The V call is TRBV5-1, the J call TRBJ2-3; D is perhaps TRBD1 or TRBD2 (5 bases each). The CDR3 totals 15 residues. Germline assignment: CDR1 SGHRS and CDR2 YFSETQ. Trimming removed 4 bases at V and 2 bases at J, with 14 bases between. The CDR3 sequence: CASSLRDLITDTQYF. CDR3 DNA: TGCGCCAGCAGCCTCCGGGACCTAATCACAGATACGCAGTATTTT.

V is TRBV27 and J is TRBJ2-3; 10 bases fit TRBD2. The germline gives CDR1 MNHEY, CDR2 SMNVEV (reference sequence). V lost 5 bases to trimming and J lost 1 base; unmatched junction nucleotides: 6. The CDR3 consists of 16 residues. This CDR3 is CASSPLAGDGTDTQYF. The CDR3 DNA follows: TGTGCCAGCAGTCCTCTAGCGGGAGATGGCACAGATACGCAGTATTTT.

The chain recombines TRBV10-1 with TRBJ2-6; D gene uncertain. CDR3 size: 18 residues. The germline V and J ends were trimmed by 3 bases and 0 bases, with 15 bases remaining between them. Germline V gene lookup returns CDR1 WNHNN and CDR2 SYGVQD (reference sequence). The CDR3 spells CASSDVRPGPSGANVLTF. The CDR3 coding sequence is TGCGCCAGCAGTGATGTTCGGCCTGGACCCTCTGGGGCCAACGTCCTGACTTTC.

This sequence joins TRBV6-1 and TRBJ2-4, with D tentatively TRBD2 (5 bases). V was clipped by 4 bases and J by 5 bases, with 9 bases between them. CDR1 is MNHNS and CDR2 is SASEGT in the germline V gene. The CDR3 runs 13 residues. The CDR3 DNA sequence: TGTGCCAGCAGTGCTGGAGCGGAAAACATTCAGTACTTC. It yields the protein CASSAGAENIQYF.

On this clone itself: The germline gene is not matched at one end of the junction; a read error may be the cause. The CDR3 reads CACRVGRGAGTEAFF. The CDR3, as DNA: TGTGCCTGCAGAGTTGGGAGAGGGGCCGGCACTGAAGCTTTCTTT. The chain has TRBV6-6 and TRBJ1-1; tentatively, D is TRBD1 (5 bases). CDR1 MNHNY and CDR2 SVGAGI come from the germline V gene (reference sequence). This CDR3 region has 15 residues.

Worth noting for this clone: A read error may produce the germline difference seen at one junction end. The chain has TRBV10-2 and TRBJ2-4; a weak D match, TRBD1 (5 bases). Germline CDR1 WSHSY, CDR2 SAAADI. The CDR3 has 12 residues. The CDR3 loop is CASGDSKNIQYF. The CDR3 nucleotides are TGCGCCAGCGGTGACAGCAAAAACATTCAGTACTTC.

The V call is TRBV6-6, the J call TRBJ2-5; a possible D gene is TRBD1 (6 bases). Trimming removed 7 bases from V and 5 bases from J, with 17 bases in between. The CDR3 runs to 14 residues. Germline V CDR1 and CDR2: MNHNY, SVGAGI (reference sequence). The CDR3 loop is CASNRLTQGETQYF. CDR3 sequence (DNA): TGTGCCAGCAACCGTCTTACCCAGGGGGAGACCCAGTACTTC.

The V gene is TRBV29-1, the J gene TRBJ2-7; no clear D gene. Germline CDR1 SQVTM, CDR2 ANQGSEA. V lost 6 bases to trimming and J lost 2 bases, with 11 bases between them. This CDR3 has 12 residues. CDR3 in amino acids: CSVAKQTYEQYF. In DNA, the CDR3 is TGCAGCGTCGCTAAACAGACCTACGAGCAGTACTTC.

The chain uses TRBV18 and TRBJ2-5, with 11 bases aligning to TRBD2. The germline gives CDR1 KGHSH, CDR2 LQKENI. CDR3 length: 18 residues. Trimming took 4 bases from V and 4 from J; bases not matched to a gene: 14. In nucleotides, the CDR3 is TGTGCCAGCTCACGAAGGGGACTAGCGGATTCCACGGGAGAGACCCAGTACTTC. Translating gives CASSRRGLADSTGETQYF.

This clone has more than one count but fewer than ten. V is TRBV11-2 and J is TRBJ1-2; D is undetermined. The germline V and J ends were trimmed by 4 bases and 2 bases, with 2 bases remaining between them. The CDR3 length is 11 residues. Germline loops: CDR1 SGHAT, CDR2 FQNNGV. CDR3 sequence: CASSSNYGYTF. CDR3 coding DNA: TGTGCCAGCAGCTCCAACTATGGCTACACCTTC.

This chain links TRBV6-5 with TRBJ2-7; D is undetermined. Germline V CDR1 and CDR2: MNHEY, SVGAGI. Trimming removed 11 bases at V and 0 bases at J, with 8 bases between. The CDR3 covers 11 residues. The CDR3: CADGISYEQYF. In DNA, the CDR3 is TGTGCCGATGGAATCTCCTACGAGCAGTACTTC.

This chain links TRBV18 with TRBJ2-7; 14 nucleotides agree with TRBD2. Trimming took 3 bases from V and 4 from J; bases not matched to a gene: 14. From germline, CDR1 is KGHSH and CDR2 LQKENI. CDR3 length: 19 amino acids. The CDR3 sequence: CASSPNLGTSGSFLYEQYF. The CDR3 DNA reads TGTGCCAGCTCACCCAACTTAGGGACTAGCGGGAGCTTCCTGTACGAGCAGTACTTC.

This clone appeared a few times. The V call is TRBV6-1, the J call TRBJ1-1, with TRBD1 as a possible D gene (6 bases). Germline values: CDR1 MNHNS, CDR2 SASEGT. The CDR3 covers 15 residues. The V end was cut by 1 base, the J end by 1 base, with 10 bases between. CDR3 in amino acids: CASSEVGQSNTEAFF. The CDR3 DNA reads as TGTGCCAGCAGTGAAGTCGGACAGTCGAACACTGAAGCTTTCTTT.

This clone was seen a single time. The chain joins TRBV5-4 to TRBJ1-6; 7 bases align to TRBD1. Trimming at V came to 1 base and at J to 5 bases, leaving 6 bases not matched to a gene. Germline-derived CDR1 and CDR2 are SGHNT and YYREEE (reference sequence). The CDR3 has 16 amino acids. The CDR3 reads CASSLPGTVNNSPLHF. The DNA for the CDR3 is TGTGCCAGCAGCTTGCCAGGGACAGTGAATAATTCACCCCTCCACTTT.

The chain links TRBV4-2 to TRBJ2-5; TRBD1 matches at 9 bases. The J call may be incorrect, as the DNA end agrees better with TRBJ2-7. This CDR3 is built from 18 residues. Per germline, CDR1 LGHNA and CDR2 YNFKEQ. The CDR3 reads CASSQEIPRTGDFYEQYF. As DNA, the CDR3 is TGTGCCAGCAGCCAAGAGATCCCCAGGACAGGGGACTTTTACGAGCAGTACTTC.

The sample holds a few counts of this clone. The chain combines TRBV7-6 with TRBJ2-2; possible D gene TRBD1, 5 bases. Trimming cost V 10 bases and J 5 bases, with 14 bases left between them. Germline V gene sequence: CDR1 SGHVS, CDR2 FNYEAQ. The CDR3 length is 13 residues. CDR3 in amino acids: CAIRQTATGELFF. The CDR3 DNA reads as TGTGCCATCCGGCAGACAGCTACCGGGGAGCTGTTTTTT.